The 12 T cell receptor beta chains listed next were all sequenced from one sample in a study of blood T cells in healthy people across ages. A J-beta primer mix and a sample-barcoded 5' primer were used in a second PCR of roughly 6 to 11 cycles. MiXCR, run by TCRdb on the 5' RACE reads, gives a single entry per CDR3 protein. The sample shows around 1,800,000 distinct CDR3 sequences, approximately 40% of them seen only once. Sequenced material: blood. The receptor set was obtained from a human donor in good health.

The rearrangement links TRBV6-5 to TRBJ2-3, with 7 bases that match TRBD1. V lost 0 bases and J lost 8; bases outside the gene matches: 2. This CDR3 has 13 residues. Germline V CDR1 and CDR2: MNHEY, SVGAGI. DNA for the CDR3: TGTGCCAGCAGTTACTCAAGGGACAGTACGCAGTATTTT. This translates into CASSYSRDSTQYF.

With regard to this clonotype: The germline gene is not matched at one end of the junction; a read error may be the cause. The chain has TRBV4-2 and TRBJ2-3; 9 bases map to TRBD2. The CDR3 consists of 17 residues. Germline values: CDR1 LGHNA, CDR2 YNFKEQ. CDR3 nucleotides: TGTGCCAGTAGCCAAGAGGTCAGCGGGGGGCGCACAGATACGCAGTATTTT. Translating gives CASSQEVSGGRTDTQYF.

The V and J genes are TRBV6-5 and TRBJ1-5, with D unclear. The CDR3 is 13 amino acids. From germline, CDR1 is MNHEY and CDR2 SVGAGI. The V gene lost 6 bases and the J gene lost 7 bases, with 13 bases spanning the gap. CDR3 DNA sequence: TGTGCCAGCAGGCGTACAGAGGGACAGCCCCAGCATTTT. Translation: CASRRTEGQPQHF.

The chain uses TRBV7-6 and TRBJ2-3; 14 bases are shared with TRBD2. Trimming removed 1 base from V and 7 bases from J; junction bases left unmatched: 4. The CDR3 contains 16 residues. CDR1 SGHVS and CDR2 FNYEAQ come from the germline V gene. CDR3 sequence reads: CASSLETSGGANTQYF. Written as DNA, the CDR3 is TGTGCCAGCAGCTTAGAGACTAGCGGGGGGGCAAATACGCAGTATTTT.

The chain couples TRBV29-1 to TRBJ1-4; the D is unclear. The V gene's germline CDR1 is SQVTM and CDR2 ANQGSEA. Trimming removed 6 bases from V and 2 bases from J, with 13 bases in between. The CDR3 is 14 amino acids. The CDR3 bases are TGCAGCGTAGCACTTATAGGGACTAATGAAAAACTGTTTTTT. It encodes CSVALIGTNEKLFF.

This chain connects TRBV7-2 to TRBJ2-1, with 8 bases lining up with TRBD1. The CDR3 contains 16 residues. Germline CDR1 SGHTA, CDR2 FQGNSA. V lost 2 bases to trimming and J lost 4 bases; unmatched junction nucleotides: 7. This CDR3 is CASSLLGRGRYNEQFF. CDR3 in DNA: TGTGCCAGCAGCTTATTGGGCAGGGGGCGGTACAATGAGCAGTTCTTC.

The CDR3 sequence: CATSDFNGNEQFF. The CDR3 region has the DNA TGTGCCACCAGTGATTTTAACGGGAATGAGCAGTTCTTC. V and J are TRBV24-1 and TRBJ2-1; D unclear. The V end was cut by 1 base, the J end by 7 bases, with 7 bases between. CDR1 and CDR2 (germline): KGHDR, SFDVKD. The CDR3 has 13 residues.

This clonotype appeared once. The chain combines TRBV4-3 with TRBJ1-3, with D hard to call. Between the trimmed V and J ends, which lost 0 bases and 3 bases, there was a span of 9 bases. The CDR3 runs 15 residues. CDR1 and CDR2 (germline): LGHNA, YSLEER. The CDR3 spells CASSQDWIGGNTIYF. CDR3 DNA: TGCGCCAGCAGCCAAGATTGGATTGGTGGAAACACCATATATTTT.

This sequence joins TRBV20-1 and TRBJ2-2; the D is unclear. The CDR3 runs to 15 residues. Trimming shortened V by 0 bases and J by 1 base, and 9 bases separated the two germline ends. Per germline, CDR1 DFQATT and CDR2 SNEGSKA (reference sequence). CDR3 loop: CSARDSQKNTGELFF. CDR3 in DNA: TGCAGTGCTAGAGATTCCCAGAAGAACACCGGGGAGCTGTTTTTT.

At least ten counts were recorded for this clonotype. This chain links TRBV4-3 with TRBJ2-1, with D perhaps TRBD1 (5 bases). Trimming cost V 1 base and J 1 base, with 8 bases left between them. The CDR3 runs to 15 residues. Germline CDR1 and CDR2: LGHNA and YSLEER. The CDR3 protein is CASSQGAGSYNEQFF. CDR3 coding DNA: TGCGCCAGCAGCCAAGGCGCAGGGTCCTACAATGAGCAGTTCTTC.

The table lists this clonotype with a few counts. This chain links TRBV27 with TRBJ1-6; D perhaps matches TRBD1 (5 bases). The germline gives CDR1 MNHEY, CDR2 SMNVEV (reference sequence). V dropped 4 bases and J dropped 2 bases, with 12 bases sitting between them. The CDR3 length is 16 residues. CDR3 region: CASSSDRPTYNSPLHF. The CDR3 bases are TGTGCCAGCAGTTCAGACAGACCCACCTATAATTCACCCCTCCACTTT.

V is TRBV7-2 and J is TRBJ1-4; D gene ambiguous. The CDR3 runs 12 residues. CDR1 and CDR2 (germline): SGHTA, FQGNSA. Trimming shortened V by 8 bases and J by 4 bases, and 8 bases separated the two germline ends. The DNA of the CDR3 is TGTGCCAGCGGGCCGCTTAATGAAAAACTGTTTTTT. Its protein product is CASGPLNEKLFF. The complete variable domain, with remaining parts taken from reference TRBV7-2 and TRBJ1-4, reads GAGVSQSPSNKVTEKGKDVELRCDPISGHTALYWYRQSLGQGLEFLIYFQGNSAPDKSGLPSDRFSAERTGGSVSTLTIQRTQQEDSAVYLCASGPLNEKLFFGSGTQLSVL.